The 15 T cell receptor beta chains below all came from one sample that was sequenced in a study of blood T cell repertoires in COVID-19. Only in-frame clones appear in the TCRdb table, and some are missing; sequencing was by immunoSEQ multiplex PCR. The sample yields 30,000 to 40,000 clones, 85% seen once. The sample consisted of peripheral blood. Every receptor here comes from a human donor in a cohort sampled during active COVID-19.

The chain has TRBV4-1 and TRBJ2-7; TRBD2 matches at 8 bases. The CDR3 loop spans 16 amino acids. Trimming cost V 5 bases and J 0 bases; bases outside gene matches: 9. Per the germline V gene, CDR1 is MGHRA and CDR2 is YSYEKL. Here the CDR3 reads CASSKVGTRGSYEQYF. The CDR3 coding sequence is TGCGCCAGCAGCAAAGTGGGGACTAGAGGCTCCTACGAGCAGTACTTC.

This clone turned up a few times. The rearrangement uses TRBV7-9 and TRBJ2-7, with D perhaps matching TRBD2 (6 bases). The V and J ends lost 6 bases and 2 bases respectively, with 11 bases between them. Germline V gene data show CDR1 as SEHNR and CDR2 as FQNEAQ (reference sequence). This CDR3 has 13 amino acids. The CDR3 region is CASRREEPYEQYF. The CDR3 DNA reads as TGTGCCAGCAGGAGGGAGGAACCCTACGAGCAGTACTTC.

The V and J genes are TRBV4-2 and TRBJ2-3, with 9 bases that match TRBD2. CDR3 length: 16 amino acids. V was clipped by 0 bases and J by 5 bases; unmatched bases: 6. CDR1 and CDR2 (germline): LGHNA, YNFKEQ. The CDR3 loop is CASSQDWRGGGDTQYF. DNA for the CDR3: TGTGCCAGCAGCCAAGACTGGCGGGGGGGTGGAGATACGCAGTATTTT.

The chain recombines TRBV2 with TRBJ1-4; tentatively, D is TRBD1 (5 bases). Trimming took off 5 bases at V and 6 bases at J, with 10 bases between the two ends. Germline values: CDR1 SNHLY, CDR2 FYNNEI. This CDR3 contains 13 residues. CDR3 sequence (DNA): TGTGCCAGCAGTATGGGGGGGGATGAAAAACTGTTTTTT. Its protein product is CASSMGGDEKLFF.

V usage is TRBV18 and J usage is TRBJ2-5; no clear D. Germline V gene lookup returns CDR1 KGHSH and CDR2 LQKENI. Trimming removed 3 bases from V and 2 bases from J, with 10 bases in between. This CDR3 has 14 amino acids. This chain's CDR3 is CASSPQKTQETQYF. The CDR3 nucleotides read TGTGCCAGCTCACCTCAAAAGACACAAGAGACCCAGTACTTC.

The gene calls are TRBV7-9 and TRBJ1-5, with 9 bases aligning to TRBD1. This CDR3 is 18 amino acids long. Germline CDR1 and CDR2: SEHNR and FQNEAQ (reference sequence). V shed 1 base and J 9 bases; nucleotides not matched to a gene: 16. CDR3 bases: TGTGCCAGCAGCTTAGTTCAAAAACCGGGACAGGGCCCTTGGCCCCAGCATTTT. This encodes CASSLVQKPGQGPWPQHF.

The chain combines TRBV20-1 with TRBJ2-7; 9 bases fit TRBD1. The V gene's germline CDR1 is DFQATT and CDR2 SNEGSKA (reference sequence). V was clipped by 5 bases and J by 13 bases; unmatched bases: 9. The CDR3 runs to 11 residues. As DNA, the CDR3 is TGCAGTGCTCAGCTCGACAGGGGGGTTTACTTC. Translated: CSAQLDRGVYF.

The V and J genes are TRBV7-9 and TRBJ2-1; perhaps TRBD1 as D (6 bases). The CDR3 extends over 14 amino acids. Trimming took off 5 bases at V and 8 bases at J, with 16 bases between the two ends. CDR1 and CDR2 from the germline V gene are SEHNR and FQNEAQ (reference sequence). DNA for the CDR3: TGTGCCAGCAGCGGGGGCTCCCTGGGGGATGAGCAGTTCTTC. It codes for CASSGGSLGDEQFF.

The rearrangement links TRBV12-3 or TRBV12-4 to TRBJ1-4; 7 nucleotides match TRBD1. The CDR3 contains 12 residues. The V and J ends lost 8 bases and 5 bases, in that order; junction bases with no gene match: 2. The CDR3 region has the DNA TGTGCCAGCCACAGGGGCAATGAAAAACTGTTTTTT. It specifies CASHRGNEKLFF.

V is TRBV11-2 and J is TRBJ1-1; TRBD1 might be the D (6 bases). The V gene's germline CDR1 is SGHAT and CDR2 FQNNGV. V lost 2 bases and J 1 base, leaving 20 bases between the germline ends. The CDR3 is made up of 18 amino acids. The CDR3 DNA reads as TGTGCCAGCAGCTTATGGGGGCAGCTCAAGGAGGCGAACACTGAAGCTTTCTTT. Protein: CASSLWGQLKEANTEAFF. The full variable domain, with the rest looked up from reference TRBV11-2 and TRBJ1-1, is EAGVAQSPRYKIIEKRQSVAFWCNPISGHATLYWYQQILGQGPKLLIQFQNNGVVDDSQLPKDRFSAERLKGVDSTLKIQPAKLEDSAVYLCASSLWGQLKEANTEAFFGQGTRLTVV.

A word on this clone: The sample holds other DNA sequences that translate to the same CDR3. The chain carries TRBV6-1 and TRBJ1-2; D gene uncertain. V lost 1 base, J lost 6 bases, and 9 bases lay in between. This CDR3 spans 13 amino acids. Germline lookup yields CDR1 MNHNS and CDR2 SASEGT. CDR3 amino acids: CASSEGGRDGYTF. CDR3 bases: TGTGCCAGCAGTGAAGGCGGGAGGGATGGCTACACCTTC.

In this sample, this clone turned up once. In nucleotides, the CDR3 is TGTGCCAGCAGCTGGACAGGGGCGGATACGCAGTATTTT. It yields the protein CASSWTGADTQYF. This chain joins TRBV5-5 and TRBJ2-3, with TRBD1 identical over 9 bases. This CDR3 contains 13 residues. Germline V CDR1 and CDR2: SGHKS, YYEKEE (reference sequence). V lost 3 bases and J lost 6; bases outside the gene matches: 2. The full variable domain, completed using reference TRBV5-5 and TRBJ2-3, is DAGVTQSPTHLIKTRGQQVTLRCSPISGHKSVSWYQQVLGQGPQFIFQYYEKEERGRGNFPDRFSARQFPNYSSELNVNALLLGDSALYLCASSWTGADTQYFGPGTRLTVL.

The J gene is TRBJ2-3, the V gene TRBV5-1, with TRBD2 matching 8 bases. Germline values: CDR1 SGHRS, CDR2 YFSETQ. The CDR3 consists of 15 residues. Trimming removed 4 bases from V and 4 bases from J; junction bases left unmatched: 8. DNA of the CDR3: TGCGCCAGCAGCCTACGGGGGGGCCGGGCAGATACGCAGTATTTT. Amino acid sequence: CASSLRGGRADTQYF.

The chain is built from TRBV5-1 and TRBJ2-7; no firm D call. V dropped 5 bases and J dropped 0 bases, with 12 bases sitting between them. CDR1 SGHRS and CDR2 YFSETQ come from the germline V gene. This CDR3 is 14 amino acids long. In DNA, the CDR3 is TGCGCCAGCAGGGTCCAGGCGAGCTCCTACGAGCAGTACTTC. Translated, it gives CASRVQASSYEQYF.

The chain links TRBV5-6 to TRBJ2-2; 9 bases line up with TRBD2. Germline V gene lookup returns CDR1 SGHDT and CDR2 YYEEEE. Trimming took 5 bases from V and 2 from J; bases not matched to a gene: 4. The CDR3 loop spans 15 amino acids. The CDR3 DNA sequence: TGTGCCAGCAGACTAGCGGGCTATAACACCGGGGAGCTGTTTTTT. This codes for CASRLAGYNTGELFF. The whole variable domain, remainder taken from reference TRBV5-6 and TRBJ2-2, is DAGVTQSPTHLIKTRGQQVTLRCSPKSGHDTVSWYQQALGQGPQFIFQYYEEEERQRGNFPDRFSGHQFPNYSSELNVNALLLGDSALYLCASRLAGYNTGELFFGEGSRLTVL.